This entry is about one TCR beta chain. This sample stems from a study of blood T cell repertoires in COVID-19. All enrollees were about 18 to 100 years old and from roughly 22 US areas. Membership in each cohort depended on participant-reported clinical history. Per the germline V gene, CDR1 is LGHDT and CDR2 is YNNKEL (reference sequence). V lost 4 bases to trimming and J lost 6 bases; unmatched junction nucleotides: 10. There are 15 residues in the CDR3. In the original processing: Counts of nucleated cells, estimated from reference gene primer amplification, were obtained. Using immunoSEQ multiplex PCR, the repertoire was profiled, and TCRdb retains in-frame clones only, with some absent. The V and J calls and clone size come from that table; D and trimming were worked out from the DNA. Of around 300,000 clones in the sample, about 89% were seen once.

The TCR sequence derives from a woman aged 40 to 49 who had recovered from COVID-19. Sequences were obtained from PBMCs or T cells enriched from blood (not recorded which). This chain joins TRBV3-1 (or the pseudogene TRBV3-2) and TRBJ2-7; TRBD1 matches at 9 bases. The CDR3 protein is CASSPYRTGVPEQYF. The DNA for the CDR3 is TGTGCCAGCAGCCCCTACAGGACAGGGGTCCCCGAGCAGTACTTC.